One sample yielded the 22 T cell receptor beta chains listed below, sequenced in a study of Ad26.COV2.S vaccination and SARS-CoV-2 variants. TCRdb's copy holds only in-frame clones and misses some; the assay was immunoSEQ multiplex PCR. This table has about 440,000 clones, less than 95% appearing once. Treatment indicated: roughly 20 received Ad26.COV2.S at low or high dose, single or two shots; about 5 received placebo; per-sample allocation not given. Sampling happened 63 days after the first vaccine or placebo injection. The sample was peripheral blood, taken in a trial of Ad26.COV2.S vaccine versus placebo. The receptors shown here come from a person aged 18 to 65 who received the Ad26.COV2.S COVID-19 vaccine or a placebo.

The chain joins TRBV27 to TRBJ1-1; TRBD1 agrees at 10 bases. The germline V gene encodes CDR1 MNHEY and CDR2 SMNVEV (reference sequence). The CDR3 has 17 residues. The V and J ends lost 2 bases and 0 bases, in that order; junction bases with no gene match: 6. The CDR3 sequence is CASSLTTGGNMNTEAFF. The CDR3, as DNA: TGTGCCAGCAGTTTAACGACAGGGGGCAACATGAACACTGAAGCTTTCTTT.

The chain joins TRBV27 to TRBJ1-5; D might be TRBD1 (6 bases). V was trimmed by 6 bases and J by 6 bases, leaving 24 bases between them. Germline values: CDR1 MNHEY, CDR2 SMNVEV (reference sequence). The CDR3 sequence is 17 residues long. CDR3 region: CASSSRAESGGRQPQHF. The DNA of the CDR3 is TGTGCCAGCAGCTCAAGGGCAGAGTCGGGGGGCCGTCAGCCCCAGCATTTT.

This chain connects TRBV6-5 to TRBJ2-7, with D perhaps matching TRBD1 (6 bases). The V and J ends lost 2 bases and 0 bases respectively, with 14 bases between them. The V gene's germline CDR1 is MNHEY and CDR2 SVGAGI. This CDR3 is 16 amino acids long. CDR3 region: CASSYPPGATSYEQYF. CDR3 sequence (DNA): TGTGCCAGCAGTTACCCCCCAGGGGCCACCTCCTACGAGCAGTACTTC.

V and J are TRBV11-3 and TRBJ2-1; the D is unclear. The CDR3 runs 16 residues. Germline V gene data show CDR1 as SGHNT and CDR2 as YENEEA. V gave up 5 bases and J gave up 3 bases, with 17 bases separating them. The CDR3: CASSESGPGHYNEQFF. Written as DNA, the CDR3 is TGTGCCAGCAGCGAGTCAGGACCTGGGCACTACAATGAGCAGTTCTTC.

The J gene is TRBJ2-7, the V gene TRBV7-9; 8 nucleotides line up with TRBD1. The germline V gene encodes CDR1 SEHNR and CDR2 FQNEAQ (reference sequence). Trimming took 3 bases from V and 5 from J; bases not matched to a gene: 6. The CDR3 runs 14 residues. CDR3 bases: TGTGCCAGCAGCTTGATTGGACAGGGCAACGAGCAGTACTTC. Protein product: CASSLIGQGNEQYF. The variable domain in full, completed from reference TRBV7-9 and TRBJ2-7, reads DTGVSQNPRHKITKRGQNVTFRCDPISEHNRLYWYRQTLGQGPEFLTYFQNEAQLEKSRLLSDRFSAERPKGSFSTLEIQRTEQGDSAMYLCASSLIGQGNEQYFGPGTRLTVT.

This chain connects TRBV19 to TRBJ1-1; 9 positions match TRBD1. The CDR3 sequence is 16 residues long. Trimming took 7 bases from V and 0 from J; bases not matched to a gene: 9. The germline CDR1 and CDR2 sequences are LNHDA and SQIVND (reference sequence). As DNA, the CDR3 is TGTGCCAGTACCCCAAGGGGGGACAGGGTGAACACTGAAGCTTTCTTT. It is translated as CASTPRGDRVNTEAFF.

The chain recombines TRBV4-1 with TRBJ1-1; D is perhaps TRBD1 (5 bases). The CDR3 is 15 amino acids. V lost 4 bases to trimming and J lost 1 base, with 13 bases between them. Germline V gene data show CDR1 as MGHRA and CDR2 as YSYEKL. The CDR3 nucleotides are TGCGCCAGCAGCCTCTATCCGGGACCGAACACTGAAGCTTTCTTT. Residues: CASSLYPGPNTEAFF.

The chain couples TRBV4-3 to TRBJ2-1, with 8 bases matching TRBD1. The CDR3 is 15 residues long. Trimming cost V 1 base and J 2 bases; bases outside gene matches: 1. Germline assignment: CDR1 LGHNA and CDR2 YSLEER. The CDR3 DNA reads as TGCGCCAGCAGCCAAGCAGGGGGCGCCTACAATGAGCAGTTCTTC. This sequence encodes CASSQAGGAYNEQFF.

The CDR3 coding sequence is TGTGCCAGCAGTGTGTGGGGGCTGGGGAACACCGGGGAGCTGTTTTTT. It codes for CASSVWGLGNTGELFF. The chain is built from TRBV9 and TRBJ2-2, with D possibly matching TRBD1 (6 bases). Per germline, CDR1 SGDLS and CDR2 YYNGEE. The CDR3 length is 16 residues. V lost 5 bases, J lost 1 base, and 15 bases lay in between.

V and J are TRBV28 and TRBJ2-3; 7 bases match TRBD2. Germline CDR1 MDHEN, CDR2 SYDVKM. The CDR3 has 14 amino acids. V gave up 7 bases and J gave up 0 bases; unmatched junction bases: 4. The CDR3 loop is CASIPSGSTDTQYF. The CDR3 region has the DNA TGTGCCAGCATCCCTAGCGGTAGCACAGATACGCAGTATTTT.

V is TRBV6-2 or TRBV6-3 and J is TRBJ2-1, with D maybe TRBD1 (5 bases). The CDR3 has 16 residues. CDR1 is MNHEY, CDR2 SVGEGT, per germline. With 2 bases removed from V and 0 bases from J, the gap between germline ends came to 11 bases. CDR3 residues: CASSYRRQGSYNEQFF. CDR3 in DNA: TGTGCCAGCAGTTACCGTCGGCAGGGCTCCTACAATGAGCAGTTCTTC.

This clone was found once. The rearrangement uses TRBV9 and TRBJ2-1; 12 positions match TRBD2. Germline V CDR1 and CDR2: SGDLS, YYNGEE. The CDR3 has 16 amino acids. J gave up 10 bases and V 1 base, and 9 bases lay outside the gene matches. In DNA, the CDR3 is TGTGCCAGCAGCGTACTCCCTAGCGGGAGGGCGGGGGAGCAGTTCTTC. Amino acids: CASSVLPSGRAGEQFF.

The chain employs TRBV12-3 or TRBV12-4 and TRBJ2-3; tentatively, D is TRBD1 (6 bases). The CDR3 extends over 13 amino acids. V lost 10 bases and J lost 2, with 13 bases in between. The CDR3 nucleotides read TGTGCCACCGGGCAGGGGACCACAGATACGCAGTATTTT. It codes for CATGQGTTDTQYF.

The CDR3 coding sequence is TGTGCCAGCTCACTGGGGGGTCCCCAGCCCCAGCATTTT. This gives the protein CASSLGGPQPQHF. This chain links TRBV18 with TRBJ1-5; D is perhaps TRBD1 (5 bases). V was pared by 4 bases and J by 7 bases, with 11 bases between. The CDR3 spans 13 residues. Germline values: CDR1 KGHSH, CDR2 LQKENI.

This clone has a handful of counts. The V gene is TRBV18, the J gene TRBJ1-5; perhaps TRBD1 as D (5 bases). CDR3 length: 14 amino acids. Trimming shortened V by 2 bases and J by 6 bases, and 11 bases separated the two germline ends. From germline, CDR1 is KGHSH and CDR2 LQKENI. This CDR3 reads CASSPIGGVQPQHF. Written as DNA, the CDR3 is TGTGCCAGCTCACCAATCGGGGGAGTTCAGCCCCAGCATTTT.

The CDR3: CAWSVSSYEQYF. Here the CDR3 DNA reads TGTGCCTGGAGTGTTAGCTCCTACGAGCAGTACTTC. This chain uses TRBV30 with TRBJ2-7; D is ambiguous. The CDR3 consists of 12 residues. The V gene lost 0 bases and the J gene lost 0 bases, with 3 bases spanning the gap. The germline gives CDR1 GTSNPN, CDR2 SVGIG (reference sequence).

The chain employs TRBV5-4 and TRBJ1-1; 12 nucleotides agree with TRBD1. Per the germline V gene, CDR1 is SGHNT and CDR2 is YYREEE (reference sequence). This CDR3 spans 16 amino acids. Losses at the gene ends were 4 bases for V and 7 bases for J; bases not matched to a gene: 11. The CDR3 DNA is TGTGCCAGCAGCCCTCCCGGGGACAGGGGGCAGAGTGAAGCTTTCTTT. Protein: CASSPPGDRGQSEAFF.

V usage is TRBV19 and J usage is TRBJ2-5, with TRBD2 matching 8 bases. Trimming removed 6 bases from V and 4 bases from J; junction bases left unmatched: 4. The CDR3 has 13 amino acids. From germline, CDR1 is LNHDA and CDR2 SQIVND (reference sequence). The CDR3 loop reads CASRPGGGETQYF. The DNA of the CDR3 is TGTGCCAGTAGGCCCGGGGGGGGAGAGACCCAGTACTTC.

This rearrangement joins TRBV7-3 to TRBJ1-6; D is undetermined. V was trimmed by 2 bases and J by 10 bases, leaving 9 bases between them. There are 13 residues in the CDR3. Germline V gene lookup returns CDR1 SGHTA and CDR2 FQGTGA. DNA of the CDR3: TGTGCCAGCAGCTTAGATAACCAATCACCCCTCCACTTT. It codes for CASSLDNQSPLHF.

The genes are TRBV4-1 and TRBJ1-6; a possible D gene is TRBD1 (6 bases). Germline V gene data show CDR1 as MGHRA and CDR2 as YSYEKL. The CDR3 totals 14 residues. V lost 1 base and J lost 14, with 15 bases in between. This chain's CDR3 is CASSQVGARDTLHF. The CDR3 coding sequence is TGCGCCAGCAGCCAAGTAGGTGCCCGGGACACCCTCCACTTT.

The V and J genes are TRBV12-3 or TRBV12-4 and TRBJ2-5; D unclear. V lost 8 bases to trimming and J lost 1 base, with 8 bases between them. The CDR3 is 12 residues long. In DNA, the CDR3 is TGTGCCAGCGGTGCGGTCCAAGAGACCCAGTACTTC. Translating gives CASGAVQETQYF.

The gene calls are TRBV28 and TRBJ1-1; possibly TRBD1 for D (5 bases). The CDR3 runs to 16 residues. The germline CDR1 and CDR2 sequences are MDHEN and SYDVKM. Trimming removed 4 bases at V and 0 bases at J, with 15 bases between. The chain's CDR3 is CASSSRGGHMNTEAFF. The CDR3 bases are TGTGCCAGCAGTTCTCGGGGAGGACACATGAACACTGAAGCTTTCTTT.